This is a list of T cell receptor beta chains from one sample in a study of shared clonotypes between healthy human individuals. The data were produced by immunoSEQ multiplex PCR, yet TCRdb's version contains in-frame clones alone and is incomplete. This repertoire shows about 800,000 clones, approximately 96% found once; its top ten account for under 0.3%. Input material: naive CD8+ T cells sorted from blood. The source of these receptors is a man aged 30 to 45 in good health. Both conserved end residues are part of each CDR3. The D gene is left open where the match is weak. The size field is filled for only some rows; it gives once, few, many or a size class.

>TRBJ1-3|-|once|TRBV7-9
CASSNRVYGNTIYF
TGTGCCAGCAGCAACAGGGTCTACGGAAACACCATATATTTT
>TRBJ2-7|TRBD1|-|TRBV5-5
CASDVGQAYEQYF
TGTGCCTCCGACGTTGGACAGGCCTACGAGCAGTACTTC
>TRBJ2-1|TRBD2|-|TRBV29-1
CSGLLADYNEQFF
TGCAGCGGCCTCCTAGCGGACTACAATGAGCAGTTCTTC
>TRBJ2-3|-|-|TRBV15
CATSSRTSPLTDTQYF
TGTGCCACCAGCAGTCGCACTAGCCCCCTCACAGATACGCAGTATTTT
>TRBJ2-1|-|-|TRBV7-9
CASRGETYNEQFF
TGTGCCAGCAGGGGTGAAACCTACAATGAGCAGTTCTTC
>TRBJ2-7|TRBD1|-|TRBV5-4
CASTRTGSSYEQYF
TGTGCCAGCACCCGGACAGGGAGCTCCTACGAGCAGTACTTC
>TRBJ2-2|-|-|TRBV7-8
CASSNHGELFF
TGTGCCAGCAGCAATCACGGGGAGCTGTTTTTT
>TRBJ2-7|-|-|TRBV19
CASSIGLEQYF
TGTGCCAGTAGTATTGGTCTCGAGCAGTACTTC
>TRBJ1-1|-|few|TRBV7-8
CASSFNAGRETMNTEAFF
TGTGCCAGCAGCTTTAATGCTGGCAGGGAAACAATGAACACTGAAGCTTTCTTT
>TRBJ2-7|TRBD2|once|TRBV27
CASSVAGGPLEQYF
TGTGCCAGCAGCGTAGCGGGAGGGCCTCTCGAGCAGTACTTC
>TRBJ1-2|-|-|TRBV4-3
CASSQERGLSGGYTF
TGCGCCAGCAGCCAAGAACGGGGCCTAAGCGGTGGCTACACCTTC
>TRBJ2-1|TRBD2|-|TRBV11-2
CASSLEPSGSFDEQFF
TGTGCCAGCAGCTTAGAACCTAGCGGGAGTTTCGATGAGCAGTTCTTC
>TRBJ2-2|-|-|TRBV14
CASSQEVGELFF
TGTGCCAGCAGCCAAGAAGTAGGGGAGCTGTTTTTT
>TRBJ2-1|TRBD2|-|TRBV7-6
CASSLWAGGSNNEQFF
TGTGCCAGCAGCTTATGGGCGGGAGGTTCAAACAATGAGCAGTTCTTC
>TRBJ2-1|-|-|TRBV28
CASLETSVGYNEQFF
TGTGCCAGCTTAGAGACGAGTGTGGGTTACAATGAGCAGTTCTTC